Below are 23 T cell receptor beta chains sequenced from a single sample in a study of cytomegalovirus exposure and HLA in healthy donors. The primer mix had 60 Vbeta and 13 Jbeta primers. The table came from immunoSEQ multiplex PCR; TCRdb's copy has only in-frame clones and leaves some out. The sample holds fewer than 95,000 clones, just over 75% seen once. The specimen sequenced was PBMCs. The receptor set was obtained from a man aged 25 to 40 in good health and CMV-seronegative.

CDR3 in DNA: TGCGCCAGCAGCAGGGGCTGGGACGAGCAGTACTTC. It yields the protein CASSRGWDEQYF. The rearrangement uses TRBV5-1 and TRBJ2-7; D is possibly TRBD1 (5 bases). This CDR3 contains 12 residues. Deletions cut 4 bases from V and 5 bases from J, with 10 bases between. Germline V gene data show CDR1 as SGHRS and CDR2 as YFSETQ. Variable domain in full (rest from reference TRBV5-1 and TRBJ2-7): KAGVTQTPRYLIKTRGQQVTLSCSPISGHRSVSWYQQTPGQGLQFLFEYFSETQRNKGNFPGRFSGRQFSNSRSEMNVSTLELGDSALYLCASSRGWDEQYFGPGTRLTVT.

The chain links TRBV7-6 to TRBJ2-7, with TRBD2 matching 9 bases. The germline V gene has CDR1 SGHVS and CDR2 FNYEAQ. J gave up 2 bases and V 5 bases, and 19 bases lay outside the gene matches. The CDR3 loop spans 19 amino acids. The CDR3: CASSPRRAGGLTATYEQYF. The CDR3 nucleotides read TGTGCCAGCAGCCCCAGACGAGCGGGGGGCCTAACCGCGACCTACGAGCAGTACTTC.

The J gene is TRBJ2-5, the V gene TRBV9; possible D gene TRBD2, 7 bases. The CDR3 is made up of 15 amino acids. V was clipped by 6 bases and J by 0 bases, with 15 bases between them. CDR1 is SGDLS, CDR2 YYNGEE, per germline. Here the CDR3 reads CASTLEGGYQETQYF. The DNA for the CDR3 is TGTGCCAGCACCCTAGAGGGGGGGTACCAAGAGACCCAGTACTTC.

J is TRBJ2-7 and V is TRBV7-2, with 7 bases aligning to TRBD1. The CDR3 totals 14 residues. V lost 1 base, J lost 4 bases, and 4 bases stayed unmatched. The germline V gene has CDR1 SGHTA and CDR2 FQGNSA. The CDR3 sequence is CASSLGTGSYEQYF. CDR3 sequence (DNA): TGTGCCAGCAGCTTAGGGACAGGATCTTACGAGCAGTACTTC.

This chain links TRBV19 with TRBJ2-2; 9 bases align to TRBD1. The J segment lost 6 bases and the V segment lost 6 bases, leaving 14 bases of the junction unmatched. CDR1 LNHDA and CDR2 SQIVND come from the germline V gene (reference sequence). The CDR3 extends over 17 amino acids. The CDR3: CASRTGTGFTRSGELFF. CDR3 coding DNA: TGTGCCAGTAGAACCGGGACAGGGTTTACGCGATCCGGGGAGCTGTTTTTT.

The V and J genes are TRBV7-2 and TRBJ2-5; D might be TRBD1 (5 bases). The germline V gene encodes CDR1 SGHTA and CDR2 FQGNSA. The V and J ends lost 5 bases and 1 base respectively, with 11 bases between them. The CDR3 sequence is 14 residues long. CDR3 amino acids: CASSQTDFQETQYF. Written as DNA, the CDR3 is TGTGCCAGCAGCCAGACAGATTTCCAAGAGACCCAGTACTTC.

The chain has TRBV7-6 and TRBJ2-2; D gene ambiguous. CDR1 and CDR2 from the germline V gene are SGHVS and FNYEAQ. There are 14 residues in the CDR3. Trimming stripped 4 bases from V and 0 bases from J, with 6 bases between. The CDR3 sequence: CASSSVANTGELFF. DNA of the CDR3: TGTGCCAGCAGCTCCGTCGCGAACACCGGGGAGCTGTTTTTT.

The J gene is TRBJ2-1, the V gene TRBV23-1, with 9 nucleotides matching TRBD2. TRBV23-1 belongs to the ORF category, with a function that is uncertain. V dropped 7 bases and J dropped 7; count of bases not matched to a gene: 14. This CDR3 is built from 16 residues. This chain's CDR3 is CASTLPPGLASNEQFF. DNA of the CDR3: TGCGCCAGCACTTTACCACCGGGACTAGCCTCGAATGAGCAGTTCTTC.

This clone was counted a single time. Written as DNA, the CDR3 is TGTGCCAGCAGCTCCTGGACTAGCGGGGAGAACACAGATACGCAGTATTTT. Protein sequence: CASSSWTSGENTDTQYF. The rearrangement uses TRBV9 and TRBJ2-3; 12 bases align to TRBD2. V was clipped by 4 bases and J by 2 bases; unmatched bases: 8. This CDR3 region has 17 residues. Germline-derived CDR1 and CDR2 are SGDLS and YYNGEE.

This chain links TRBV5-6 with TRBJ1-1; TRBD1 matches at 10 bases. CDR3 length: 15 residues. The germline CDR1 and CDR2 sequences are SGHDT and YYEEEE. With V trimmed by 4 bases and J by 7 bases, 10 bases remained unmatched. Written as DNA, the CDR3 is TGTGCCAGCAGCGGTCCAGGACAGGGGGTTTTTGAAGCTTTCTTT. Translation gives CASSGPGQGVFEAFF.

This chain connects TRBV27 to TRBJ1-1, with 9 positions matching TRBD1. The CDR3 loop spans 15 amino acids. Germline values: CDR1 MNHEY, CDR2 SMNVEV (reference sequence). The V segment lost 5 bases and the J segment 6 bases; nucleotides outside the gene matches: 10. CDR3 region: CASSPDRGIRAEAFF. The DNA for the CDR3 is TGTGCCAGCAGTCCGGACAGGGGAATCCGGGCTGAAGCTTTCTTT.

This clone showed up just a few times. The V and J genes are TRBV5-1 and TRBJ1-1; D gene ambiguous. The CDR3 contains 12 residues. The V end was cut by 0 bases, the J end by 8 bases, with 8 bases between. CDR1 and CDR2 from the germline V gene are SGHRS and YFSETQ. The CDR3 here is CASSLGAAEAFF. The CDR3 region has the DNA TGCGCCAGCAGCTTGGGGGCTGCAGAAGCTTTCTTT.

The chain uses TRBV10-3 and TRBJ1-1; D is perhaps TRBD1 (5 bases). The germline CDR1 and CDR2 sequences are ENHRY and SYGVKD. With 5 bases removed from V and 5 bases from J, the gap between germline ends came to 15 bases. This CDR3 comprises 14 residues. CDR3 amino acids: CAISPGDVGTEAFF. CDR3 in DNA: TGTGCCATCAGTCCGGGGGACGTCGGTACTGAAGCTTTCTTT.

The genes are TRBV4-3 and TRBJ2-1; 8 bases align to TRBD2. Germline V lookup: CDR1 LGHNA, CDR2 YSLEER. The CDR3 sequence is 14 residues long. J gave up 5 bases and V 5 bases, and 5 bases lay outside the gene matches. The CDR3 sequence: CASSSAGGNNEQFF. The DNA for the CDR3 is TGCGCCAGCAGCTCGGCGGGGGGCAACAATGAGCAGTTCTTC.

The V and J genes are TRBV11-3 and TRBJ2-1; 7 bases match TRBD1. This CDR3 contains 14 residues. Trimming took 5 bases from V and 3 from J; bases not matched to a gene: 4. Germline CDR1 SGHNT, CDR2 YENEEA. Here the CDR3 DNA reads TGTGCCAGCAGCCCCAGGGGGTTCTACAATGAGCAGTTCTTC. Translation: CASSPRGFYNEQFF.

The chain has TRBV5-1 and TRBJ2-5, with D maybe TRBD1 (5 bases). The CDR3 consists of 15 residues. V was cut by 4 bases and J by 1 base, with 14 bases left in between. The V gene's germline CDR1 is SGHRS and CDR2 YFSETQ. CDR3: CASSNRQQFQETQYF. For the CDR3, the DNA is TGCGCCAGCAGCAACAGACAGCAGTTCCAAGAGACCCAGTACTTC.

This clone showed up just a few times. J is TRBJ1-1 and V is TRBV4-2, with D possibly matching TRBD1 (5 bases). Germline V gives CDR1 LGHNA, CDR2 YNFKEQ. The CDR3 covers 13 residues. Trimming took 4 bases from V and 6 from J, leaving 12 bases between them. The CDR3 DNA follows: TGTGCCAGCAGCCCTGAGACAGAATCTGAAGCTTTCTTT. Translated, it gives CASSPETESEAFF.

This clone was counted only a few times. This chain connects TRBV11-3 to TRBJ1-1; weak D call: TRBD1 (6 bases). The CDR3 has 17 amino acids. V lost 3 bases to trimming and J lost 0 bases, with 17 bases between them. Per the germline V gene, CDR1 is SGHNT and CDR2 is YENEEA. The CDR3 here is CASSLAQMDSLNTEAFF. The CDR3, as DNA: TGTGCCAGCAGCTTGGCCCAGATGGACAGTTTGAACACTGAAGCTTTCTTT.

Of note for this clone: Germline is not matched at one junction end, which may reflect a read error. The rearrangement uses TRBV27 and TRBJ2-1, with D possibly TRBD1 on 5 matching bases. Looked up from germline, CDR1 is MNHEY and CDR2 is SMNVEV (reference sequence). This CDR3 has 15 amino acids. The CDR3 coding sequence is TGTGCCAGCAGTTCCCACGACAGAGTATACAATGAGTGGATCTTC. Its translation: CASSSHDRVYNEWIF.

The chain is built from TRBV9 and TRBJ2-5; 10 bases are shared with TRBD2. With 5 bases clipped from V and 2 bases from J, the junction kept 9 bases outside the gene matches. The CDR3 spans 16 residues. Germline-derived CDR1 and CDR2 are SGDLS and YYNGEE. CDR3 region: CASSPPASGRQETQYF. The CDR3 DNA is TGTGCCAGCAGTCCTCCCGCTAGCGGGAGACAAGAGACCCAGTACTTC.

This sequence joins TRBV27 and TRBJ1-1; D remains ambiguous. Germline CDR1 reads MNHEY; CDR2 reads SMNVEV (reference sequence). V was trimmed by 3 bases and J by 1 base, leaving 18 bases between them. The CDR3 sequence is 17 residues long. The CDR3 region has the DNA TGTGCCAGCAGTTTGATCAGATCTGGCAGTTCGAACACTGAAGCTTTCTTT. Protein: CASSLIRSGSSNTEAFF.

This rearrangement joins TRBV2 to TRBJ1-2; unclear D gene. The CDR3 covers 14 residues. In germline, CDR1 is SNHLY, CDR2 FYNNEI. With 4 bases removed from V and 6 bases from J, the gap between germline ends came to 15 bases. For the CDR3, the DNA is TGTGCCAGCAGTGGGAACGGGAGACGGGATGGCTACACCTTC. Residues: CASSGNGRRDGYTF.

The V and J genes are TRBV11-2 and TRBJ1-2; D is ambiguous. Germline values: CDR1 SGHAT, CDR2 FQNNGV. V was pared by 5 bases and J by 6 bases, with 22 bases between. The length of the CDR3 is 16 residues. The CDR3 loop is CASSIQAGSEVNGYTF. The CDR3 DNA reads as TGTGCCAGCAGCATTCAAGCCGGGTCAGAGGTGAATGGCTACACCTTC.